This T cell receptor beta chain was recovered during a study of cytomegalovirus exposure and HLA in healthy donors. Study at large: Out of 350 to 400 genotyped donors, less than 85% belonged to the Caucasian-associated ancestry cluster.

PCR was performed using 60 Vbeta and 13 Jbeta primers. Repertoires were generated with immunoSEQ multiplex PCR, while TCRdb's copy carries only in-frame clones and drops some. The data contain 150,000 to 200,000 clones, over 80% of them singletons. This clone came up a few times. What it binds is unknown. The study, taken as a whole, reports: Rare sequences made up most TCRs, while some public TCRs were found in many donors.

Each donor's status was that of a healthy bone marrow donor. V trimming: 2 bases; J trimming: 6 bases; junction bases outside the gene matches: 7. CDR3 size: 15 residues. Germline lookup yields CDR1 SGHRS and CDR2 YFSETQ. The chain employs TRBV5-1 and TRBJ1-1, with 10 bases identical to TRBD1. The sequenced sample consisted of PBMCs. This clonotype was sampled from a girl aged 5-17 years in good health and CMV-seropositive. The CDR3 nucleotides are TGCGCCAGCAGCTTCCCGGGACAGGGGTTGTCTGAAGCTTTCTTT. This codes for CASSFPGQGLSEAFF. Filled out from reference TRBV5-1 and TRBJ1-1, the complete variable domain reads KAGVTQTPRYLIKTRGQQVTLSCSPISGHRSVSWYQQTPGQGLQFLFEYFSETQRNKGNFPGRFSGRQFSNSRSEMNVSTLELGDSALYLCASSFPGQGLSEAFFGQGTRLTVV.